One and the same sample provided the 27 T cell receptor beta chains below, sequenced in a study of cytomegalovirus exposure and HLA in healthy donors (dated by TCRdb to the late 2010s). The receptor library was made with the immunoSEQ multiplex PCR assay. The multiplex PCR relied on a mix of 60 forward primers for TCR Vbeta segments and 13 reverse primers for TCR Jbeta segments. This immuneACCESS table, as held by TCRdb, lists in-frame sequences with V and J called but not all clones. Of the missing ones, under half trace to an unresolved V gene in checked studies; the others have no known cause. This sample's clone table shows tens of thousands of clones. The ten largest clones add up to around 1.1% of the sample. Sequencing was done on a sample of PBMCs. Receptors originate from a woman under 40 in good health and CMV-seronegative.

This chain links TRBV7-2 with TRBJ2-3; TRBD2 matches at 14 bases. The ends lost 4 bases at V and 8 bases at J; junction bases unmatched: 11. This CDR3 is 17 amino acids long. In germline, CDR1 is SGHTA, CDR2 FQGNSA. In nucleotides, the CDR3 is TGTGCCAGCAGCTACGGGACTAGCGGGGGCGCGGGGGGTACGCAGTATTTT. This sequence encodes CASSYGTSGGAGGTQYF.

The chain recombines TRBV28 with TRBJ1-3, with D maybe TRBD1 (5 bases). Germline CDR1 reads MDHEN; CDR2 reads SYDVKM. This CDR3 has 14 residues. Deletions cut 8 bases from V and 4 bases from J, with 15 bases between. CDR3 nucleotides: TGTGCCAGCGGTCCGGCAGGGTCCGGAAACACCATATATTTT. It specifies CASGPAGSGNTIYF.

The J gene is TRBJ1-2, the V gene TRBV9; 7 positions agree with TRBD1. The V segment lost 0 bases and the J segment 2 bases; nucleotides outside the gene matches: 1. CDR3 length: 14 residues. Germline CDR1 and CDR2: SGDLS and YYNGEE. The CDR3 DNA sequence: TGTGCCAGCAGCGTAGAGGGACAGAACTATGGCTACACCTTC. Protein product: CASSVEGQNYGYTF.

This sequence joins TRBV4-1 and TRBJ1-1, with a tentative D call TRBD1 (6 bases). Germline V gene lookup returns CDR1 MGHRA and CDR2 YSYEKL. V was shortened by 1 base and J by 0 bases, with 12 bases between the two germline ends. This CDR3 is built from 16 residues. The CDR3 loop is CASSQGQEVMNTEAFF. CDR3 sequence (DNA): TGCGCCAGCAGCCAAGGACAGGAGGTAATGAACACTGAAGCTTTCTTT.

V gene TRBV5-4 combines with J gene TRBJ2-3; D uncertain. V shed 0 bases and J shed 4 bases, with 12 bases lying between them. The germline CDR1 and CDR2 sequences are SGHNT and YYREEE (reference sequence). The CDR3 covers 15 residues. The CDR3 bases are TGTGCCAGCAGCTTGGGGCAGGTCTTAGCAGATACGCAGTATTTT. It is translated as CASSLGQVLADTQYF. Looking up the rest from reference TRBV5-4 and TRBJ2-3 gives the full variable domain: ETGVTQSPTHLIKTRGQQVTLRCSSQSGHNTVSWYQQALGQGPQFIFQYYREEENGRGNFPPRFSGLQFPNYSSELNVNALELDDSALYLCASSLGQVLADTQYFGPGTRLTVL.

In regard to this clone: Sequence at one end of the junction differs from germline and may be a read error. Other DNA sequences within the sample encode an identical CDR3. The CDR3 region is CASSYDDRRLDSTLHF. The CDR3 nucleotides read TGTGCCAGCAGTTACGACGACAGGCGTCTAGATAGTACCCTACACTTT. V gene TRBV6-6 combines with J gene TRBJ1-6; tentative D call: TRBD1 (6 bases). There are 16 residues in the CDR3. Germline lookup yields CDR1 MNHNY and CDR2 SVGAGI (reference sequence).

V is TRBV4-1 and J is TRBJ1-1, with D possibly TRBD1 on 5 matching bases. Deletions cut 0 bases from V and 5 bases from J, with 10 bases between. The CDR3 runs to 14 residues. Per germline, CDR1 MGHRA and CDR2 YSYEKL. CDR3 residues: CASSQDPPGTEAFF. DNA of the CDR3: TGCGCCAGCAGCCAAGATCCGCCAGGGACTGAAGCTTTCTTT.

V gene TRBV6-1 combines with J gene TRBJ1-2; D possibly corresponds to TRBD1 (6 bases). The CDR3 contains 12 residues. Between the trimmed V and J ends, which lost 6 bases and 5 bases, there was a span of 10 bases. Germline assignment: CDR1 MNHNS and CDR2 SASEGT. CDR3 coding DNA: TGTGCCAGCAGCAATACAGGGTATGGCTACACCTTC. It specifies CASSNTGYGYTF.

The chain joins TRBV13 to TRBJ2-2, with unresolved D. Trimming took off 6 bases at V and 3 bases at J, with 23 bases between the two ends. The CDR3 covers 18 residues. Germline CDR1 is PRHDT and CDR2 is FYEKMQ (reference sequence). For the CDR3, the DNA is TGTGCCAGCAGTGAGTATAACTTAGGAGACGTCGACACCGGGGAGCTGTTTTTT. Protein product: CASSEYNLGDVDTGELFF.

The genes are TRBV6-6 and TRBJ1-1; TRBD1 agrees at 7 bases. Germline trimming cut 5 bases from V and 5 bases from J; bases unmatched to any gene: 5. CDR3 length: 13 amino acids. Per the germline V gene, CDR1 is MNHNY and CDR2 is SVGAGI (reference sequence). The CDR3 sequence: CASSPRGQTEAFF. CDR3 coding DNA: TGTGCCAGCAGTCCGAGGGGGCAAACTGAAGCTTTCTTT.

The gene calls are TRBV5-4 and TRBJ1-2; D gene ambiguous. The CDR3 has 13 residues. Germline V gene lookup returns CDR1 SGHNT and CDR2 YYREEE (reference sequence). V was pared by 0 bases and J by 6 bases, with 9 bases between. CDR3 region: CASSLDPENGYTF. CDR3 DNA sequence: TGTGCCAGCAGCTTGGATCCCGAGAATGGCTACACCTTC.

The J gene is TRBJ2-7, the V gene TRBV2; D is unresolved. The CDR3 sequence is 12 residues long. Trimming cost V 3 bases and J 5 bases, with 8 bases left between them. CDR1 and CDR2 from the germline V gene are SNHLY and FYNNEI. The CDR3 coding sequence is TGTGCCAGCAGTGACAGGTTCCACGAGCAGTACTTC. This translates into CASSDRFHEQYF.

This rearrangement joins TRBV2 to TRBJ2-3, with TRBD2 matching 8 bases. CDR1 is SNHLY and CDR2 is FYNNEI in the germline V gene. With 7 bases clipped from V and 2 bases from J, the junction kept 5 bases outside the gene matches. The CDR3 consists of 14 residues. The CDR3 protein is CASNLRGATDTQYF. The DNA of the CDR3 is TGTGCCAGCAATTTGCGGGGGGCCACAGATACGCAGTATTTT.

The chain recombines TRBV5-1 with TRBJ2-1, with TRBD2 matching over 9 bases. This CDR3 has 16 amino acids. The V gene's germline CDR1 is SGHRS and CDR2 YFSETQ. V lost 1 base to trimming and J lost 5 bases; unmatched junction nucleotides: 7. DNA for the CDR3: TGCGCCAGCAGCTTGCGGGTGACTAGCGGCGACAATGAGCAGTTCTTC. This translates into CASSLRVTSGDNEQFF.

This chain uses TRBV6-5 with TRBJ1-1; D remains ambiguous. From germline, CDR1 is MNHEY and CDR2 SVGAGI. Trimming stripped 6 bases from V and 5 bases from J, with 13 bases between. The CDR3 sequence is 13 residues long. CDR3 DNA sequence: TGTGCCAGCAGGCAGGCCCGAGGGACTGAAGCTTTCTTT. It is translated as CASRQARGTEAFF.

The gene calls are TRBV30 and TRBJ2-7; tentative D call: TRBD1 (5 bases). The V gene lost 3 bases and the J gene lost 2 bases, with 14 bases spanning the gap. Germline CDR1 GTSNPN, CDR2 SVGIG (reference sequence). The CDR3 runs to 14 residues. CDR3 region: CAWSPYRIAYEQYF. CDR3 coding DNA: TGTGCCTGGAGCCCCTACAGGATCGCCTACGAGCAGTACTTC.

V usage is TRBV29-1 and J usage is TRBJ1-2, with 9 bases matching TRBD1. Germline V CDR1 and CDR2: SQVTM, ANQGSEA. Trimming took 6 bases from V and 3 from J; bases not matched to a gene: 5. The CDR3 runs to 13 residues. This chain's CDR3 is CSVQGAGYYGYTF. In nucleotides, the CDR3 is TGCAGCGTACAGGGGGCGGGTTACTATGGCTACACCTTC.

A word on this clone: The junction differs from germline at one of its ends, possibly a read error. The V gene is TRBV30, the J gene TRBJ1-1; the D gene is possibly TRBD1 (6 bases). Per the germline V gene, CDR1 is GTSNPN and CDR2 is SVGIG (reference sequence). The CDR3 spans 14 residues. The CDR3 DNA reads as TGTGCCTGGAGAACCCTCCGTGGGGGCACTGAAGATTTCTTT. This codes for CAWRTLRGGTEDFF.

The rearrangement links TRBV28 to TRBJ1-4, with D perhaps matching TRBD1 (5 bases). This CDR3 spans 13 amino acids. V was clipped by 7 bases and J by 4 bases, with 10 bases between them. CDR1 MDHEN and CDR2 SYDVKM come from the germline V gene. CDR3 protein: CASNWGHNEKLFF. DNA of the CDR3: TGTGCCAGCAACTGGGGCCATAATGAAAAACTGTTTTTT.

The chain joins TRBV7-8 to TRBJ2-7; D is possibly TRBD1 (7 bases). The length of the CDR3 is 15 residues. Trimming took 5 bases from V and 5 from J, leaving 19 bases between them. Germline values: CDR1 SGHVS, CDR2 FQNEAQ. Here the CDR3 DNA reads TGTGCCAGCAGCAGGGGGGTTGGACAGGCGGACGAGCAGTACTTC. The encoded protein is CASSRGVGQADEQYF.

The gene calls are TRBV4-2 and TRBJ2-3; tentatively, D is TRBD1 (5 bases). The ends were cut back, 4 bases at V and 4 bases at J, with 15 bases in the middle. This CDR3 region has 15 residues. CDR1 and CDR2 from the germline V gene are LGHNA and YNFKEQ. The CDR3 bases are TGTGCCAGCAGCCCGACAGTGGGGTGGTCAGATACGCAGTATTTT. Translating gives CASSPTVGWSDTQYF.

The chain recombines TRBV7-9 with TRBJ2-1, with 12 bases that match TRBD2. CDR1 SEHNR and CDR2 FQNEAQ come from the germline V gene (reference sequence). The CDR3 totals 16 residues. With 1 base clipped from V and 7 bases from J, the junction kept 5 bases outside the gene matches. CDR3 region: CASSLVGLAGGNEQFF. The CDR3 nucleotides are TGTGCCAGCAGCTTAGTTGGGCTAGCGGGAGGGAATGAGCAGTTCTTC.

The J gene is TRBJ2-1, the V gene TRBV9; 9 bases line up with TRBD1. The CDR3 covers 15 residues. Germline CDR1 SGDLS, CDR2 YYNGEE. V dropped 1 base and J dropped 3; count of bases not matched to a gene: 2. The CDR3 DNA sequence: TGTGCCAGCAGCGTAATGGGACAGGGCTACAATGAGCAGTTCTTC. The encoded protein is CASSVMGQGYNEQFF.

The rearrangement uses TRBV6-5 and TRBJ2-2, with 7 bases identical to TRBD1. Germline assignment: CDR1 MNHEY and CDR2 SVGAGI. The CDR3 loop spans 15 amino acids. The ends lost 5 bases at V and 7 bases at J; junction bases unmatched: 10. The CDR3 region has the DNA TGTGCCAGCAGTATTGACAGACAGGGTGGCGGGGAGCTGTTTTTT. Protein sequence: CASSIDRQGGGELFF.

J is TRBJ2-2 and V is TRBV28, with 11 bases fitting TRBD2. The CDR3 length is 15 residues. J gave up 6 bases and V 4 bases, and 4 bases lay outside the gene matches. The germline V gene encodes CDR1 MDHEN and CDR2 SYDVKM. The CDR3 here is CASSSLAGGPGELFF. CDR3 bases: TGTGCCAGCAGTTCCCTAGCGGGAGGACCCGGGGAGCTGTTTTTT.

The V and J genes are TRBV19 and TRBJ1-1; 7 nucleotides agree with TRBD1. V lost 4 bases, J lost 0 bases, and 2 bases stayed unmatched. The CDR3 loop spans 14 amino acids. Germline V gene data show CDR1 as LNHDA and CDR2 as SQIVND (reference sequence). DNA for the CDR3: TGTGCCAGTAGTACGACAGGGCTGAACACTGAAGCTTTCTTT. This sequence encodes CASSTTGLNTEAFF.

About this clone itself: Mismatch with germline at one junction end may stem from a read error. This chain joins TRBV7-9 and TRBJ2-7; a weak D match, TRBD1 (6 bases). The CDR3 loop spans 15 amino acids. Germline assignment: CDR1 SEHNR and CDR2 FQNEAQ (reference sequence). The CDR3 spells CASSPSGGISHEQYF. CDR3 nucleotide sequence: TGTGCCAGCAGCCCGAGTGGGGGCATCTCCCACGAGCAGTACTTC.